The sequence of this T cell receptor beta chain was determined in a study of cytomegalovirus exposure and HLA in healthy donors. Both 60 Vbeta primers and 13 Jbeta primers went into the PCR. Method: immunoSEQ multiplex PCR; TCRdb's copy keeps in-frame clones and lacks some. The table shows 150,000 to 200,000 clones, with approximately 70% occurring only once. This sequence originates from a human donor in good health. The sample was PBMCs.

CDR3 amino acids: CASSWEGTEAFF. In DNA form, the CDR3 reads TGTGCCAGCAGCTGGGAGGGGACTGAAGCTTTCTTT. The V gene is TRBV5-6, the J gene TRBJ1-1; D possibly corresponds to TRBD1 (5 bases). The ends were cut back, 3 bases at V and 5 bases at J, with 8 bases in the middle. Germline CDR1 SGHDT, CDR2 YYEEEE. This CDR3 is 12 amino acids long. Drawing the rest from reference TRBV5-6 and TRBJ1-1, the complete variable domain is DAGVTQSPTHLIKTRGQQVTLRCSPKSGHDTVSWYQQALGQGPQFIFQYYEEEERQRGNFPDRFSGHQFPNYSSELNVNALLLGDSALYLCASSWEGTEAFFGQGTRLTVV.